The rows below give T cell receptor beta chains drawn from one sample of a study of blood T cell repertoires in COVID-19. Data came from immunoSEQ multiplex PCR; TCRdb stores just in-frame clones and leaves some out. The sample contains about 300,000 clones, around 89% of which appear only once. The sample taken for sequencing was peripheral blood. These TCRs come from a woman between 25 and 40 years old with COVID-19, enrolled during active disease. Both conserved end residues are part of each CDR3. A D gene is named only where the DNA matches it firmly. Clone size appears in some rows only: once, few, many, or a class for an expanded clone.

J gene,D gene,clone size,V gene,CDR3 DNA,CDR3 protein
TRBJ1-4,-,-,TRBV7-9,TGTGCCAGCAGCCCCGCAGGCGAAAAACTGTTTTTT,CASSPAGEKLFF
TRBJ1-6,-,-,TRBV3-1/TRBV3-2,TGTGCCAGCAGCCAAGAACAGACAGAACAGGATTCACCCCTCCACTTT,CASSQEQTEQDSPLHF
TRBJ1-2,-,-,TRBV6-1,TGTGCCAGCAGTGAAACGGGATATGGCTACACCTTC,CASSETGYGYTF
TRBJ2-7,TRBD1,-,TRBV6-1,TGTGCCAGCAGTGATGATTGGGGGGGACAGGGCAACTACGAGCAGTACTTC,CASSDDWGGQGNYEQYF
TRBJ1-5,TRBD1,-,TRBV6-1,TGTGCCAGCAGTGAACACAGGGGGAGCAATCAGCCCCAGCATTTT,CASSEHRGSNQPQHF
TRBJ1-1,TRBD1,-,TRBV18,TGTGCCAGCTCACAGGGTAGGGGGACAGGTGCTGAAGCTTTCTTT,CASSQGRGTGAEAFF
TRBJ2-3,TRBD1,-,TRBV2,TGTGCCAGCAGAGGGACAGGGGGCACAGATACGCAGTATTTT,CASRGTGGTDTQYF
TRBJ1-1,-,-,TRBV9,TGTGCCAGCAGCTCTGGAGACGTTGAAGCTTTCTTT,CASSSGDVEAFF
TRBJ2-7,-,-,TRBV11-2,TGTGCCAGCAGCCAGACGACACCAGGCGAGCAGTACTTC,CASSQTTPGEQYF
TRBJ1-5,-,once,TRBV7-2,TGTGCCAGCAGCCTTACAGGGAGCAATCAGCCCCAGCATTTT,CASSLTGSNQPQHF
TRBJ2-7,TRBD1,-,TRBV11-2,TGTGCCAGCAGCTTCGGGACAGGGTGGTACGAGCAGTACTTC,CASSFGTGWYEQYF
TRBJ1-5,-,few,TRBV7-9,TGTGCCAGCAGCTTAGGGGCAGGGGACAATCAGCCCCAGCATTTT,CASSLGAGDNQPQHF
TRBJ2-1,TRBD2,-,TRBV6-5,TGTGCCAGCAAACGATCTAGCGGGGGGGGCGAGCAGTTCTTC,CASKRSSGGGEQFF
TRBJ1-5,TRBD1,-,TRBV6-1,TGTGCCAGCAGTGGAGAGGTGTGGGACAGGGGAGCGCCCCAGCATTTT,CASSGEVWDRGAPQHF
TRBJ1-1,-,-,TRBV13,TGTGCCAGCAGCTCACAGGAGGGACTTACTGAAGCTTTCTTT,CASSSQEGLTEAFF
TRBJ1-2,-,-,TRBV2,TGTGCCAGCAGCGAGTTAAGAGACAGGCAGGGTAACTATGGCTACACCTTC,CASSELRDRQGNYGYTF
TRBJ2-3,TRBD2,-,TRBV5-1,TGCGCCAGCAGCTTGGTAAGCGGGGGCAGCACAGATACGCAGTATTTT,CASSLVSGGSTDTQYF
TRBJ2-3,TRBD2,-,TRBV18,TGTGCCAGCTCACTAGGGACTAGCGGATACACAGATACGCAGTATTTT,CASSLGTSGYTDTQYF
TRBJ1-4,TRBD1,once,TRBV7-8,TGTGCCAGCAGCAGCAGGGGGCGGGGTAATGAAAAACTGTTTTTT,CASSSRGRGNEKLFF
TRBJ1-1,TRBD1,-,TRBV6-5,TGTGCCAGCAGTTTCAGGGGGAGGAACACTGAAGCTTTCTTT,CASSFRGRNTEAFF
TRBJ1-4,TRBD1,-,TRBV11-2,TGTGCCAGCAGCTCGTCCCGGGACAGTGAACGTAGTGAAAAACTGTTTTTT,CASSSSRDSERSEKLFF
TRBJ2-1,TRBD1,-,TRBV5-1,TGCGCCAGCAGCCCCGGGACAGGTAAATCCAATGAGCAGTTCTTC,CASSPGTGKSNEQFF
TRBJ2-7,TRBD2,-,TRBV9,TGTGCCAGCAGCGTAGATCCTAGCGGGGTAACTTACGAGCAGTACTTC,CASSVDPSGVTYEQYF
TRBJ1-1,-,-,TRBV10-3,TGTGCCATCAGTAAAACAGAGAACACTGAAGCTTTCTTT,CAISKTENTEAFF
TRBJ1-2,TRBD1,-,TRBV19,TGTGCCAGTAGTGTGCCAGGGGGCACTAACTATGGCTACACCTTC,CASSVPGGTNYGYTF
TRBJ2-2,TRBD2,-,TRBV5-1,TGCGCCAGCAGCTTGGCCGGGACTAGCGGGGGCGGGAACACCGGGGAGCTGTTTTTT,CASSLAGTSGGGNTGELFF
TRBJ2-2,TRBD1,once,TRBV5-1,TGCGCCAGCAGCACCCCGGGACAGGGGGCGCCCGGGGAGCTGTTTTTT,CASSTPGQGAPGELFF
TRBJ1-5,TRBD1,few,TRBV23-1,TGCGCCAGCTTGCAGACGGGGGGACAGGGGGATCAGCCCCAGCATTTT,CASLQTGGQGDQPQHF
TRBJ1-2,TRBD1,once,TRBV7-9,TGTGCCAGCAGCTTAACGGACAGGGAAGGCTACACCTTC,CASSLTDREGYTF
TRBJ1-5,TRBD1,-,TRBV7-9,TGTGCCAGCAGTCCAGGGGGGTGGGGACGGAATCAGCCCCAGCATTTT,CASSPGGWGRNQPQHF
TRBJ1-5,-,-,TRBV7-9,TGTGCCAGCAGCTTAGGGTCGGGGTTCCAGCCCCAGCATTTT,CASSLGSGFQPQHF
TRBJ1-5,TRBD1,-,TRBV24-1,TGTGCCACCAGTGACCGAGACAGGGTGGAGAATAATCAGCCCCAGCATTTT,CATSDRDRVENNQPQHF
TRBJ1-3,TRBD1,-,TRBV5-4,TGTGCCAGCAGCAGTGGGACAGGGTCTGGAAACACCATATATTTT,CASSSGTGSGNTIYF
TRBJ1-2,TRBD1,-,TRBV19,TGTGCCAGTAGTACCGGGACAGATGGCTACACCTTC,CASSTGTDGYTF
TRBJ2-2,TRBD1,-,TRBV3-1/TRBV3-2,TGTGCCAGCAGCCGACAGGGAATGAACACCGGGGAGCTGTTTTTT,CASSRQGMNTGELFF